One sample yielded the 17 T cell receptor beta chains listed below, sequenced in a study of T cells in Graves' hyperthyroidism and ophthalmopathy. Template material for amplifying TCR beta CDR3 regions consisted of RNA transcripts. First-round RT-PCR targeting the TCR CDR3 was performed with the HTBI primer set. MiXCR was run by TCRdb on the multiplex PCR reads, yielding one entry per CDR3 protein. The data show around 700,000 distinct CDR3 sequences, under 45% seen once. The sequenced sample was blood. The receptors were gathered from a woman in her 40s with Graves' hyperthyroidism.

This clonotype was seen only a few times. The gene calls are TRBV2 and TRBJ2-6; no firm D call. There are 15 residues in the CDR3. The V gene lost 5 bases and the J gene lost 3 bases, with 11 bases spanning the gap. Germline CDR1 is SNHLY and CDR2 is FYNNEI. The DNA for the CDR3 is TGTGCCAGCAGTTTCATCCACGGTGGGGCCAACGTCCTGACTTTC. Its protein is CASSFIHGGANVLTF. The whole variable domain, filled in from reference TRBV2 and TRBJ2-6, reads EPEVTQTPSHQVTQMGQEVILRCVPISNHLYFYWYRQILGQKVEFLVSFYNNEISEKSEIFDDQFSVERPDGSNFTLKIRSTKLEDSAMYFCASSFIHGGANVLTFGAGSRLTVL.

The count of this clonotype is one. A read error may account for a junction end that differs from germline. This chain links TRBV19 with TRBJ1-5; 8 bases are a match to TRBD1. Germline loops: CDR1 LNHDA, CDR2 SQIVND (reference sequence). The CDR3 totals 17 residues. The CDR3 here is CASSQGLTQGARQPQHF. The CDR3 DNA sequence: TGCGCCAGCAGCCAAGGATTAACTCAGGGGGCGAGGCAGCCCCAGCATTTT.

This clonotype has ten or more counts. This chain joins TRBV19 and TRBJ1-1; the D gene is possibly TRBD1 (5 bases). CDR1 and CDR2 (germline): LNHDA, SQIVND (reference sequence). CDR3 size: 13 residues. The V and J ends lost 7 bases and 4 bases respectively, with 13 bases between them. The CDR3 is CASIDRDRTEAFF. In DNA form, the CDR3 reads TGTGCCAGTATTGACAGAGATCGCACTGAAGCTTTCTTT.

This clonotype was detected ten times or more. The chain uses TRBV7-2 and TRBJ1-6, with D maybe TRBD1 (6 bases). CDR1 and CDR2 (germline): SGHTA, FQGNSA. Trimming left V 2 bases short and J 8 bases short, with 7 bases between. The CDR3 totals 13 residues. The CDR3 DNA reads TGTGCCAGCAGCTTATACAGGGATTCACCCCTCCACTTT. Translated: CASSLYRDSPLHF.

Here the CDR3 reads CASSLDGRGNTGELFF. The CDR3 nucleotides read TGTGCCAGCAGCTTAGACGGGAGGGGGAACACCGGGGAGCTGTTTTTT. V is TRBV7-2 and J is TRBJ2-2, with 8 bases that match TRBD2. The CDR3 runs 16 residues. With 1 base clipped from V and 1 base from J, the junction kept 2 bases outside the gene matches. Germline CDR1 reads SGHTA; CDR2 reads FQGNSA.

Concerning this clonotype: A much larger clone differs from this one at a single base, so this may be a read error. V usage is TRBV7-2 and J usage is TRBJ1-6; D unclear. Germline CDR1 is SGHTA and CDR2 is FQGNSA. This CDR3 has 15 amino acids. The V gene lost 5 bases and the J gene lost 0 bases, with 8 bases spanning the gap. The CDR3 here is CASSGRSSYNSPLHF. The CDR3 DNA reads TGTGCCAGCAGCGGGAGGAGCTCCTATAATTCACCCCTCCACTTT.

In regard to this clonotype: Germline and junction disagree at one end, which may indicate a read error. The chain is built from TRBV19 and TRBJ1-2; D is possibly TRBD1 (6 bases). This CDR3 contains 11 residues. From germline, CDR1 is LNHDA and CDR2 SQIVND (reference sequence). CDR3 in amino acids: CASSKGRGWHF. The CDR3 nucleotides are TGTGCCAGTAGTAAAGGCAGGGGCTGGCACTTC.

The rearrangement uses TRBV2 and TRBJ1-4; TRBD1 matches at 8 bases. Germline V gene lookup returns CDR1 SNHLY and CDR2 FYNNEI. Trimming took 11 bases from V and 10 from J; bases not matched to a gene: 12. The CDR3 runs to 13 residues. The CDR3 here is CAPRRTGIRKLFF. CDR3 bases: TGTGCCCCGAGAAGGACAGGGATCCGAAAACTGTTTTTT.

This clonotype occurred a few times. The CDR3 reads CASRYIQVTDTQYF. The CDR3, as DNA: TGTGCCAGCCGCTATATACAGGTCACAGATACGCAGTATTTT. The rearrangement links TRBV11-2 to TRBJ2-3, with D maybe TRBD1 (5 bases). The CDR3 is 14 amino acids. The ends were cut back, 8 bases at V and 2 bases at J, with 14 bases in the middle. Germline V gene lookup returns CDR1 SGHAT and CDR2 FQNNGV.

This clonotype was detected many times. J is TRBJ1-5 and V is TRBV20-1; 9 positions agree with TRBD1. The CDR3 is 14 amino acids. V lost 6 bases and J lost 2; bases outside the gene matches: 5. Germline CDR1 is DFQATT and CDR2 is SNEGSKA (reference sequence). The CDR3 reads CSAGWTGGNQPQHF. The CDR3 DNA is TGCAGTGCGGGTTGGACAGGGGGCAATCAGCCCCAGCATTTT.

The sample holds one count of this clonotype. The chain couples TRBV7-9 to TRBJ1-5; the D gene is possibly TRBD1 (5 bases). V was cut by 3 bases and J by 1 base, with 10 bases left in between. The germline V gene encodes CDR1 SEHNR and CDR2 FQNEAQ (reference sequence). This CDR3 spans 15 amino acids. This chain's CDR3 is CASSLTDTSNQPQHF. The CDR3 bases are TGTGCCAGCAGCTTGACGGACACCAGCAATCAGCCCCAGCATTTT.

At least ten counts were recorded for this clonotype. This chain links TRBV20-1 with TRBJ1-6; D remains ambiguous. Per the germline V gene, CDR1 is DFQATT and CDR2 is SNEGSKA (reference sequence). The V gene lost 6 bases and the J gene lost 7 bases, with 10 bases spanning the gap. The CDR3 totals 12 residues. CDR3 DNA: TGCAGTGCGGGTCCGAGGAATTCACCCCTCCACTTT. Translated, it gives CSAGPRNSPLHF.

The chain has TRBV12-3 or TRBV12-4 and TRBJ1-2; D is uncertain. This CDR3 contains 15 residues. Trimming removed 3 bases at V and 0 bases at J, with 11 bases between. The CDR3 sequence: CASSFGTLANYGYTF. In DNA form, the CDR3 reads TGTGCCAGCAGTTTCGGAACTTTAGCTAACTATGGCTACACCTTC.

This clonotype was seen a handful of times. The chain couples TRBV9 to TRBJ2-2; TRBD2 is a possible D gene (5 bases). Trimming removed 5 bases at V and 7 bases at J, with 9 bases between. The germline CDR1 and CDR2 sequences are SGDLS and YYNGEE. This CDR3 is 12 amino acids long. The CDR3 sequence is CASSVGDGELFF. The CDR3 bases are TGTGCCAGCAGTGTGGGAGACGGGGAGCTGTTTTTT.

The chain is built from TRBV12-3 or TRBV12-4 and TRBJ1-1, with no clear D. The CDR3 extends over 15 amino acids. Trimming shortened V by 5 bases and J by 1 base, and 14 bases separated the two germline ends. The CDR3 protein is CASSLPGPGNTEAFF. The CDR3 nucleotides are TGTGCCAGCAGTCTACCGGGTCCCGGGAACACTGAAGCTTTCTTT.

This clonotype appeared a few times. The chain carries TRBV5-4 and TRBJ2-5, with 7 positions matching TRBD2. V gave up 4 bases and J gave up 3 bases; unmatched junction bases: 6. CDR1 is SGHNT and CDR2 is YYREEE in the germline V gene (reference sequence). This CDR3 has 14 amino acids. The DNA for the CDR3 is TGTGCCAGCAGCGAGGAGGCGGGGGAAGAGACCCAGTACTTC. The encoded protein is CASSEEAGEETQYF.

This clonotype has ten or more counts. The chain combines TRBV7-9 with TRBJ1-1, with D tentatively TRBD1 (5 bases). CDR1 is SEHNR and CDR2 is FQNEAQ in the germline V gene (reference sequence). V was clipped by 2 bases and J by 0 bases, with 10 bases between them. The CDR3 covers 15 residues. The CDR3 protein is CASSLYPGMNTEAFF. As DNA, the CDR3 is TGTGCCAGCAGCTTATATCCAGGGATGAACACTGAAGCTTTCTTT.